Listed here is a single TCR beta chain. Primers used in a second PCR of roughly 6 to 12 cycles were a sample-barcoded 5' primer and a J-beta primer mix. TCRdb ran MiXCR on the 5' RACE reads and lists one entry per CDR3 protein. The data contain around 870,000 distinct CDR3 sequences, 29% of them singletons. The CDR3 consists of 14 residues. Unmatched junction bases numbered 4, after V lost 6 bases and J lost 0 bases. Germline V gene data show CDR1 as SQVTM and CDR2 as ANQGSEA. This specimen belongs to a study of blood T cells in healthy people across ages. The material sequenced was blood. This TCR was sampled from a woman of 80 years or more in good health. This chain joins TRBV29-1 and TRBJ1-5; TRBD1 matches 8 bases. This CDR3 reads CSVADRDSNQPQHF. The CDR3, as DNA: TGCAGCGTGGCGGACAGGGATAGCAATCAGCCCCAGCATTTT.